Presented here are 24 T cell receptor beta chains from one specimen sequenced in a study of cytomegalovirus exposure and HLA in healthy donors. This PCR relied on a set of 60 Vbeta primers and 13 Jbeta primers. Produced via immunoSEQ multiplex PCR; TCRdb's table is partial and in-frame only. The sample table includes approximately 75,000 clones. Sequenced material: PBMCs. The receptors derive from a boy between 5 and 17 years old in good health and CMV-seronegative.

This rearrangement joins TRBV18 to TRBJ2-3; D gene uncertain. The CDR3 is made up of 14 amino acids. Germline values: CDR1 KGHSH, CDR2 LQKENI. Trimming removed 0 bases from V and 2 bases from J, with 6 bases in between. CDR3 in DNA: TGTGCCAGCTCACCACCGGAGATCACAGATACGCAGTATTTT. Translating it yields CASSPPEITDTQYF.

The chain joins TRBV15 to TRBJ2-1; D uncertain. The CDR3 contains 14 residues. Germline CDR1 reads LNHNV; CDR2 reads YYDKDF (reference sequence). Trimming removed 1 base from V and 5 bases from J, with 9 bases in between. The CDR3 is CATSRVFRDNEQFF. Here the CDR3 DNA reads TGTGCCACCAGCAGAGTTTTCCGGGACAATGAGCAGTTCTTC.

V is TRBV7-9 and J is TRBJ1-2; D is unclear. Looked up from germline, CDR1 is SEHNR and CDR2 is FQNEAQ (reference sequence). V lost 1 base, J lost 4 bases, and 10 bases lay in between. The CDR3 runs to 14 residues. The CDR3 nucleotides are TGTGCCAGCAGCTTAGAATCCCGACTCTATGGCTACACCTTC. This codes for CASSLESRLYGYTF.

This chain connects TRBV27 to TRBJ1-2; D ambiguous. Per germline, CDR1 MNHEY and CDR2 SMNVEV (reference sequence). V lost 2 bases and J 8 bases, leaving 12 bases between the germline ends. The CDR3 is made up of 13 amino acids. CDR3 in DNA: TGTGCCAGCAGTTTAACAGTCTTAGGCGGCTACACCTTC. Amino acids: CASSLTVLGGYTF.

The chain uses TRBV6-1 and TRBJ1-1, with 9 bases fitting TRBD1. The CDR3 loop spans 15 amino acids. V lost 3 bases, J lost 5 bases, and 7 bases stayed unmatched. Germline-derived CDR1 and CDR2 are MNHNS and SASEGT. The CDR3 bases are TGTGCCAGCAGTGAGGGACAGGGAGGGAGGACTGAAGCTTTCTTT. The encoded protein is CASSEGQGGRTEAFF.

The chain recombines TRBV20-1 with TRBJ2-1, with D perhaps matching TRBD1 (5 bases). V lost 3 bases and J lost 8, with 8 bases in between. CDR1 DFQATT and CDR2 SNEGSKA come from the germline V gene (reference sequence). The CDR3 loop spans 11 amino acids. This CDR3 is CSASPRDEQFF. The CDR3 DNA follows: TGCAGTGCTAGCCCCAGGGATGAGCAGTTCTTC.

This chain uses TRBV6-1 with TRBJ1-3; D is unclear. The germline V gene encodes CDR1 MNHNS and CDR2 SASEGT. The CDR3 consists of 13 residues. V was pared by 3 bases and J by 0 bases, with 3 bases between. CDR3 bases: TGTGCCAGCAGTGAGAGCTCTGGAAACACCATATATTTT. Translating gives CASSESSGNTIYF.

The chain joins TRBV10-3 to TRBJ1-1; TRBD1 is a possible D gene (5 bases). Trimming removed 0 bases from V and 1 base from J, with 9 bases in between. The CDR3 loop spans 15 amino acids. Germline values: CDR1 ENHRY, CDR2 SYGVKD. The DNA of the CDR3 is TGTGCCATCAGTGAGTCGATAAGGGGGAACACTGAAGCTTTCTTT. This translates into CAISESIRGNTEAFF.

The DNA for the CDR3 is TGTGCCAGCAGTTGGACGGCCACAGGGTATGGCTACACCTTC. This translates into CASSWTATGYGYTF. V and J are TRBV27 and TRBJ1-2, with D maybe TRBD1 (6 bases). The CDR3 consists of 14 residues. Trimming removed 4 bases from V and 5 bases from J, with 14 bases in between. Germline values: CDR1 MNHEY, CDR2 SMNVEV (reference sequence).

The gene calls are TRBV6-5 and TRBJ2-3, with D possibly matching TRBD1 (6 bases). The length of the CDR3 is 14 residues. V was shortened by 6 bases and J by 2 bases, with 12 bases between the two germline ends. The germline CDR1 and CDR2 sequences are MNHEY and SVGAGI. The CDR3 sequence: CASSKTGYTDTQYF. CDR3 in DNA: TGTGCCAGCAGCAAAACAGGGTACACAGATACGCAGTATTTT.

The rearrangement uses TRBV18 and TRBJ2-7; TRBD2 matches 9 bases. The germline CDR1 and CDR2 sequences are KGHSH and LQKENI. The CDR3 covers 17 residues. V shed 3 bases, J shed 0 bases, and the junction held 9 bases outside the gene matches. The CDR3: CASSPASGGRASYEQYF. For the CDR3, the DNA is TGTGCCAGCTCACCGGCGTCTGGCGGGAGGGCCTCCTACGAGCAGTACTTC.

V gene TRBV19 combines with J gene TRBJ1-4; unclear D gene. Trimming removed 4 bases from V and 0 bases from J, with 9 bases in between. This CDR3 is 15 amino acids long. Germline V gene sequence: CDR1 LNHDA, CDR2 SQIVND (reference sequence). The CDR3 coding sequence is TGTGCCAGTAGTACGGCGGCTGCAACTAATGAAAAACTGTTTTTT. Protein sequence: CASSTAAATNEKLFF.

A word on this clone: The same CDR3 is also encoded by other DNA sequences in this sample. In DNA, the CDR3 is TGTGCCAGTAGTGTTGGGAGAAGGGGCAATCAGCCCCAGCATTTT. Protein product: CASSVGRRGNQPQHF. The V gene is TRBV19, the J gene TRBJ1-5; no reliable D call. The germline gives CDR1 LNHDA, CDR2 SQIVND (reference sequence). This CDR3 has 15 residues. With 5 bases removed from V and 2 bases from J, the gap between germline ends came to 13 bases.

The V call is TRBV4-2, the J call TRBJ2-7; 11 bases line up with TRBD2. Germline assignment: CDR1 LGHNA and CDR2 YNFKEQ. This CDR3 comprises 16 residues. Trimming at V came to 0 bases and at J to 4 bases, leaving 5 bases not matched to a gene. CDR3 sequence (DNA): TGTGCCAGCAGCCAAGATACTAGCGGGAGATCGTACGAGCAGTACTTC. Protein product: CASSQDTSGRSYEQYF.

V is TRBV7-3 and J is TRBJ2-1, with 7 nucleotides matching TRBD2. Germline CDR1 and CDR2: SGHTA and FQGTGA. The CDR3 consists of 16 residues. V lost 3 bases, J lost 10 bases, and 15 bases stayed unmatched. This chain's CDR3 is CASSFGNGLGPGEQFF. CDR3 nucleotides: TGTGCCAGCAGCTTTGGTAACGGACTAGGTCCCGGGGAGCAGTTCTTC.

The V call is TRBV13, the J call TRBJ1-2; D gene uncertain. The germline CDR1 and CDR2 sequences are PRHDT and FYEKMQ (reference sequence). V was trimmed by 0 bases and J by 5 bases, leaving 10 bases between them. The CDR3 is made up of 14 amino acids. In DNA form, the CDR3 reads TGTGCCAGCAGCTTAGGAATTACTTTATATGGCTACACCTTC. Its translation is CASSLGITLYGYTF.

CDR3 DNA sequence: TGCGCCAGCAGCCAAGATTTCGGCAGGGTGGATACGCAGTATTTT. It encodes CASSQDFGRVDTQYF. The chain employs TRBV4-1 and TRBJ2-3, with D perhaps TRBD1 (5 bases). Germline lookup yields CDR1 MGHRA and CDR2 YSYEKL. With 0 bases removed from V and 6 bases from J, the gap between germline ends came to 13 bases. The CDR3 is made up of 15 amino acids.

V usage is TRBV30 and J usage is TRBJ1-6; weak D call: TRBD1 (6 bases). CDR1 and CDR2 from the germline V gene are GTSNPN and SVGIG (reference sequence). Trimming took 0 bases from V and 8 from J, leaving 11 bases between them. The CDR3 covers 14 residues. The CDR3 here is CAWSVRRTDSPLHF. The CDR3 region has the DNA TGTGCCTGGAGTGTACGGAGGACAGATTCACCCCTCCACTTT.

V gene TRBV7-9 combines with J gene TRBJ1-1; possibly TRBD1 for D (6 bases). The V gene lost 5 bases and the J gene lost 1 base, with 14 bases spanning the gap. CDR1 and CDR2 from the germline V gene are SEHNR and FQNEAQ (reference sequence). The CDR3 length is 15 residues. For the CDR3, the DNA is TGTGCCAGCAGCATCACGGGGGGCCAGAACACTGAAGCTTTCTTT. Amino acids: CASSITGGQNTEAFF.

The chain has TRBV5-4 and TRBJ1-2; perhaps TRBD1 as D (5 bases). V shed 4 bases and J shed 4 bases, with 14 bases lying between them. The length of the CDR3 is 14 residues. The germline V gene encodes CDR1 SGHNT and CDR2 YYREEE (reference sequence). The CDR3 here is CASSPPAGVYGYTF. The CDR3 coding sequence is TGTGCCAGCAGCCCTCCGGCGGGGGTCTATGGCTACACCTTC.

V usage is TRBV4-1 and J usage is TRBJ2-7; D call uncertain. There are 16 residues in the CDR3. Germline CDR1 reads MGHRA; CDR2 reads YSYEKL. The V gene lost 0 bases and the J gene lost 0 bases, with 12 bases spanning the gap. CDR3 nucleotide sequence: TGCGCCAGCAGCCAAGATATATCCCGACACTCCTACGAGCAGTACTTC. Translation: CASSQDISRHSYEQYF.

This chain joins TRBV29-1 and TRBJ1-5; the D is unclear. This CDR3 spans 14 amino acids. The V and J ends lost 5 bases and 3 bases respectively, with 14 bases between them. CDR1 is SQVTM, CDR2 ANQGSEA, per germline. DNA for the CDR3: TGCAGCGTTTCCGTCGGGGTTCCCAATCAGCCCCAGCATTTT. Encoded protein: CSVSVGVPNQPQHF.

The chain recombines TRBV27 with TRBJ1-4, with D tentatively TRBD1 (6 bases). The CDR3 covers 12 residues. CDR1 is MNHEY, CDR2 SMNVEV, per germline (reference sequence). Trimming cost V 6 bases and J 8 bases, with 10 bases left between them. CDR3 nucleotide sequence: TGTGCCAGCAGGGACAGTCTCGAAAAACTGTTTTTT. Protein: CASRDSLEKLFF.

The gene calls are TRBV9 and TRBJ2-7; TRBD1 matches at 7 bases. The junction had 5 bases not matched to a gene; V was cut back by 2 bases and J by 3 bases. Germline-derived CDR1 and CDR2 are SGDLS and YYNGEE. This CDR3 is built from 14 residues. The CDR3 is CASSVEGGRYEQYF. As DNA, the CDR3 is TGTGCCAGCAGCGTGGAAGGGGGCCGCTACGAGCAGTACTTC.